Included here is one TCR beta chain sequence, with context. This record comes from a study of control samples from healthy donors and cancer patients. The assay was immunoSEQ multiplex PCR, and TCRdb's table has in-frame clones only and misses some. The sample records 150,000 to 200,000 clones, around 90% being singletons. The clonotype originates from a man aged 25 to 40 in good health. Sequencing was carried out using blood.

The CDR3 protein is CASSQESGIFYEQYF. CDR3 DNA sequence: TGTGCCAGCAGCCAAGAGAGTGGGATTTTCTACGAGCAGTACTTC. This chain connects TRBV4-2 to TRBJ2-7, with D hard to call. The germline gives CDR1 LGHNA, CDR2 YNFKEQ. The CDR3 is 15 residues long. Trimming shortened V by 0 bases and J by 3 bases, and 12 bases separated the two germline ends.